These T cell receptor beta chains were read from a single sample in a study of blood T cell repertoires in COVID-19. Generated by immunoSEQ multiplex PCR, the TCRdb table keeps only in-frame clones and is missing some. The sample has over 100,000 clones; more than 75% are singletons. The sequenced sample was peripheral blood. The source of these receptors is a human donor in a cohort sampled during active COVID-19. The CDR3 runs from the conserved cysteine through the conserved F or W. Fields, in order: V gene, CDR3 protein.

V gene: TRBV6-5
CDR3 protein: CASSYSLLRSEETQYF

V gene: TRBV24-1
CDR3 protein: CATSDLWGGNEQFF

V gene: TRBV4-3
CDR3 protein: CASSPRGYNQPQHF

V gene: TRBV18
CDR3 protein: CASSPGTGSSRAFF

V gene: TRBV4-1
CDR3 protein: CASSGQGWAGELFF

V gene: TRBV6-2/TRBV6-3
CDR3 protein: CASSSGQGMSGANVLTF

V gene: TRBV19
CDR3 protein: CASSDTGTGGSYEQYF

V gene: TRBV4-3
CDR3 protein: CASSRDWGPYEQYF

V gene: TRBV9
CDR3 protein: CASSRTSGNLVTYNEQFF

V gene: TRBV4-1
CDR3 protein: CASSHPQPGGEQFF